This T cell receptor (beta chain) emerged from a study of response to subunit inactivated influenza vaccine. This clonotype was found many times. Its antigen is as yet unknown. The CDR3 extends over 15 amino acids. Between the trimmed V and J ends, which lost 0 bases and 5 bases, there was a span of 13 bases. In germline, CDR1 is LGHNA, CDR2 YSLEER. The study's findings and limits: With each seasonal influenza vaccination, the authors suggested, few new T cells are recruited.

Via MiXCR, TCRdb re-called the RT-PCR reads, giving one row per CDR3 protein. The sample has hundreds of thousands of distinct CDR3 sequences; around 11% are singletons. The chain carries TRBV4-3 and TRBJ2-5, with D unclear. This receptor was taken from a man in his fifties who received an inactivated influenza vaccine. Sequencing used PBMCs from blood, obtained on the day of vaccination. The CDR3: CASSQDRSRVETQYF. The DNA of the CDR3 is TGCGCCAGCAGCCAAGATCGGAGCCGGGTGGAGACCCAGTACTTC.